This T cell receptor (beta chain) was sequenced for a study of PD-L1 blockade in urothelial cancer. Study-wide background: Study patients had been treated with 0 to 3 previous chemotherapy regimens.

Documented time point: pretreatment peripheral blood. Patients' urothelial carcinoma was locally advanced or metastatic. In the case of this clone: One end of the junction fails to match germline, which may point to a read error. At the DNA level, this CDR3 is encoded by other sequences in the same sample as well.

CDR1 and CDR2 from the germline V gene are MNHNS and SASEGT. The CDR3 runs to 14 residues. Measured with immunoSEQ multiplex PCR; TCRdb has only the in-frame clones, and not every one. The sample has 100,000 to 150,000 clones; around 85% are singletons. The receptor comes from a man aged 45-65 years with urothelial cancer. This rearrangement joins TRBV6-1 to TRBJ1-4; D is possibly TRBD1 (5 bases). The sequencing here drew on PBMCs, taken around atezolizumab (anti-PD-L1) treatment. CDR3 DNA: TGCGCCAGCAGGGAAAGGGGTTCTTTCGAAAAACTGTTTTTT. Translation: CASRERGSFEKLFF.